Below, 9 T cell receptor beta chains from the same sample are listed, as sequenced in a study of CD8+ T cells in alopecia areata listed by TCRdb under 2018. The time point label corresponds to: 20 to 30 weeks on oral tofacitinib. The sample's treatment or condition, from its label and the paper: oral pan-JAK inhibitor, 5-10 mg twice daily. The library came from the immunoSEQ multiplex PCR assay. RNA was extracted from all samples and reverse transcribed into cDNA as template for TCR sequencing. In its TCRdb copy, this immuneACCESS table keeps in-frame sequences only and misses some clones. Where compared with another copy, unresolved V genes explain less than half of these, and the others have no known cause. This sample has about 180,000 clones in its table, and 40% to 65% of those were observed once. The ten largest clonotypes hold 10% to 12% of the sample. Material: CD8+ T cells sorted from blood, obtained at week 24, from a patient treated with tofacitinib. All receptors derive from a human donor with alopecia areata.

The chain employs TRBV7-2 and TRBJ1-5; D ambiguous. CDR3 length: 15 amino acids. Deletions cut 1 base from V and 0 bases from J, with 7 bases between. Per germline, CDR1 SGHTA and CDR2 FQGNSA. CDR3 DNA sequence: TGTGCCAGCAGCTTAGTGGGTGATAGCAATCAGCCCCAGCATTTT. This sequence encodes CASSLVGDSNQPQHF.

This clone was counted at least ten times. CDR3 sequence reads: CARSELDGFNEQFF. For the CDR3, the DNA is TGTGCCAGGTCAGAATTGGACGGATTCAATGAGCAGTTCTTC. J is TRBJ2-1 and V is TRBV2; no clear D. V was trimmed by 9 bases and J by 6 bases, leaving 18 bases between them. Germline CDR1 is SNHLY and CDR2 is FYNNEI. This CDR3 is 14 amino acids long. Based on the CDR3 plus reference TRBV2 and TRBJ2-1, the full variable domain is EPEVTQTPSHQVTQMGQEVILRCVPISNHLYFYWYRQILGQKVEFLVSFYNNEISEKSEIFDDQFSVERPDGSNFTLKIRSTKLEDSAMYFCARSELDGFNEQFFGPGTRLTVL.

This clone was detected a few times. The V gene is TRBV4-1, the J gene TRBJ2-1; D might be TRBD2 (6 bases). Trimming left V 4 bases short and J 9 bases short, with 13 bases between. The CDR3 covers 13 residues. The V gene's germline CDR1 is MGHRA and CDR2 YSYEKL. The CDR3 sequence is CASSPGERGEQFF. In DNA, the CDR3 is TGCGCCAGCAGCCCGGGGGAACGCGGTGAGCAGTTCTTC.

This sequence joins TRBV11-2 and TRBJ2-5, with TRBD1 matching over 7 bases. The CDR3 runs to 14 residues. The ends lost 4 bases at V and 2 bases at J; junction bases unmatched: 4. CDR1 SGHAT and CDR2 FQNNGV come from the germline V gene. CDR3 bases: TGTGCCAGCAGCTCCTGGGGACAGCAAGAGACCCAGTACTTC. Its protein is CASSSWGQQETQYF.

The CDR3 reads CASSYESGYGYTF. The DNA of the CDR3 is TGTGCCAGCAGTTACGAGTCGGGGTATGGCTACACCTTC. The chain carries TRBV6-5 and TRBJ1-2, with D unclear. The V gene lost 2 bases and the J gene lost 5 bases, with 9 bases spanning the gap. The length of the CDR3 is 13 residues. Germline V gene data show CDR1 as MNHEY and CDR2 as SVGAGI.

The rearrangement joins TRBV4-3 to TRBJ2-5, with D uncertain. The V gene's germline CDR1 is LGHNA and CDR2 YSLEER. The CDR3 is 16 amino acids. Trimming cost V 0 bases and J 5 bases, with 16 bases left between them. The CDR3 is CASSQEPTAPSETQYF. In DNA form, the CDR3 reads TGCGCCAGCAGCCAAGAGCCTACAGCCCCGAGCGAGACCCAGTACTTC.

This clone was found a few times. The genes are TRBV4-3 and TRBJ1-2, with 10 bases that match TRBD1. The V and J ends lost 0 bases and 6 bases, in that order; junction bases with no gene match: 4. Germline V gene data show CDR1 as LGHNA and CDR2 as YSLEER. This CDR3 has 15 residues. CDR3 in DNA: TGCGCCAGCAGCCAAGATATTGGGACAGGGGATGGCTACACCTTC. It translates to CASSQDIGTGDGYTF.

This clone has just a few counts. V usage is TRBV29-1 and J usage is TRBJ2-7; possible D gene TRBD1, 6 bases. Trimming left V 6 bases short and J 1 base short, with 13 bases between. This CDR3 region has 13 residues. Germline V gives CDR1 SQVTM, CDR2 ANQGSEA. The CDR3 reads CSVPGQSSYEQYF. CDR3 DNA sequence: TGCAGCGTCCCTGGACAGTCTTCCTACGAGCAGTACTTC.

The rearrangement joins TRBV7-8 to TRBJ2-2; D is uncertain. From germline, CDR1 is SGHVS and CDR2 FQNEAQ. V was cut by 5 bases and J by 0 bases, with 10 bases left in between. The length of the CDR3 is 15 residues. CDR3 bases: TGTGCCAGCAGCCGAGACACTTCGAACACCGGGGAGCTGTTTTTT. Its protein is CASSRDTSNTGELFF. Full variable domain (missing parts from reference TRBV7-8 and TRBJ2-2): GAGVSQSPRYKVAKRGQDVALRCDPISGHVSLFWYQQALGQGPEFLTYFQNEAQLDKSGLPSDRFFAERPEGSVSTLKIQRTQQEDSAVYLCASSRDTSNTGELFFGEGSRLTVL.